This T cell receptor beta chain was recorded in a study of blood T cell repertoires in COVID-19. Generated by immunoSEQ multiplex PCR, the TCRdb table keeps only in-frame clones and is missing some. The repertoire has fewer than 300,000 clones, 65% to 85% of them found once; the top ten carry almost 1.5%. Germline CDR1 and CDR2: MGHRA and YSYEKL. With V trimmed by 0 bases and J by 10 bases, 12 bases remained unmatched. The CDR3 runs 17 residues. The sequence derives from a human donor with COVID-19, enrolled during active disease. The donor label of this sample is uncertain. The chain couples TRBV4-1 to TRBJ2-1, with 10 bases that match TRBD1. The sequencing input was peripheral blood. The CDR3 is CASSQEAGTGAGGEQFF. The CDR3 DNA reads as TGCGCCAGCAGCCAAGAAGCCGGGACAGGGGCCGGGGGGGAGCAGTTCTTC.